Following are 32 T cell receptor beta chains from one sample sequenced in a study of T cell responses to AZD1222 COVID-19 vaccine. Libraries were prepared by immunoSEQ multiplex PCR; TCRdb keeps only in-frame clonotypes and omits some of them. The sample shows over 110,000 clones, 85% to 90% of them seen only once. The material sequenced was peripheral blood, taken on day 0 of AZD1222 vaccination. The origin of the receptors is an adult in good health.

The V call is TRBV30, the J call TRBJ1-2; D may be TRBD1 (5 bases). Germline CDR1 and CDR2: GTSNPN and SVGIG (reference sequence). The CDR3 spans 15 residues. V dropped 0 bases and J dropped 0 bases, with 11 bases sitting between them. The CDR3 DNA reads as TGTGCCTGGAGTGTTAGGGGAGCCTCTAACTATGGCTACACCTTC. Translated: CAWSVRGASNYGYTF.

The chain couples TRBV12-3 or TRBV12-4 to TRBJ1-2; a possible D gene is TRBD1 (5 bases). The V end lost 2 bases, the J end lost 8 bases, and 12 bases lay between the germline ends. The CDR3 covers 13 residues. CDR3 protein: CASSLNTGSGYTF. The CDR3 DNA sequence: TGTGCCAGCAGTTTAAATACAGGCAGCGGCTACACCTTC.

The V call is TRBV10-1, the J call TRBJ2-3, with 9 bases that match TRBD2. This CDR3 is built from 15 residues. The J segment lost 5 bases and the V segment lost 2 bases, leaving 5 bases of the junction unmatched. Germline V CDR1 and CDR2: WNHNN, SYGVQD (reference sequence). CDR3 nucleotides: TGCGCCAGCAGTGAGAATAGCGGGAGTTTAGATACGCAGTATTTT. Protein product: CASSENSGSLDTQYF.

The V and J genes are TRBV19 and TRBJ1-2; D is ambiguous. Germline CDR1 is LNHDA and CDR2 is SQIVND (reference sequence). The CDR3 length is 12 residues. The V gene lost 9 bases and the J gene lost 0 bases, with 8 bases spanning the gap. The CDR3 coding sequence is TGTGCCAGCGCGACAACTAACTATGGCTACACCTTC. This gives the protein CASATTNYGYTF. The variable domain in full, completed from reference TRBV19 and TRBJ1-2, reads DGGITQSPKYLFRKEGQNVTLSCEQNLNHDAMYWYRQDPGQGLRLIYYSQIVNDFQKGDIAEGYSVSREKKESFPLTVTSAQKNPTAFYLCASATTNYGYTFGSGTRLTVV.

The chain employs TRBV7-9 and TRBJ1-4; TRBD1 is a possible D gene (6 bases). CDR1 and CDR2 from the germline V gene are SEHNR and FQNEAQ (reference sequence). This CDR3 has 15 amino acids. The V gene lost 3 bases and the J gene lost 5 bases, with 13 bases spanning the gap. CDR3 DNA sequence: TGTGCCAGCAGCTTGAGTACGGGGGCAAATGAAAAACTGTTTTTT. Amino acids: CASSLSTGANEKLFF.

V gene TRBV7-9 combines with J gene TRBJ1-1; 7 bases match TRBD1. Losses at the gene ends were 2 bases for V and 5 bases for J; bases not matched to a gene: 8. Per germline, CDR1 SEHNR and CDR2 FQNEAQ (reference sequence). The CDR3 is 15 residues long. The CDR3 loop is CASSLLTGKGTEAFF. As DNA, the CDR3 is TGTGCCAGCAGCTTATTGACAGGGAAGGGAACTGAAGCTTTCTTT.

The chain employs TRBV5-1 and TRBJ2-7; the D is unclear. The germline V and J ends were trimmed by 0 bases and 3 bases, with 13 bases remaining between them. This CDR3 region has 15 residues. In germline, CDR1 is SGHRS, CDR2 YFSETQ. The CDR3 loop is CASSLELAVLYEQYF. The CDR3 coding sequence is TGCGCCAGCAGCTTGGAGTTGGCAGTCCTCTACGAGCAGTACTTC.

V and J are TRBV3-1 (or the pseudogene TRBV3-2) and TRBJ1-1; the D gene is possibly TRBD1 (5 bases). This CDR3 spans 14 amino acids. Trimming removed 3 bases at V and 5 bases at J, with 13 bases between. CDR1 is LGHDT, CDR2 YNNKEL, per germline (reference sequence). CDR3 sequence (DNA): TGTGCCAGCAGCCAGTGGGGGAGGAATACTGAAGCTTTCTTT. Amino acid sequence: CASSQWGRNTEAFF.

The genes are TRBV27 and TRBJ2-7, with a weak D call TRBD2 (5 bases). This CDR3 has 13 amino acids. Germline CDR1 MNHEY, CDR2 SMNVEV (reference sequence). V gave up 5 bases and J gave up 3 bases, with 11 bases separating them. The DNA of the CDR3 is TGTGCCAGCAGTCCACTGACTAACTACGAGCAGTACTTC. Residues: CASSPLTNYEQYF.

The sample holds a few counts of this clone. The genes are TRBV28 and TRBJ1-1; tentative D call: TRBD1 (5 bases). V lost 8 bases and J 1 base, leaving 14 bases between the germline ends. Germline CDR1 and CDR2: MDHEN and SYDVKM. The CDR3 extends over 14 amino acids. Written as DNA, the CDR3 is TGTGCCAGCGATCGCGGGGACCGGAACACTGAAGCTTTCTTT. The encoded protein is CASDRGDRNTEAFF.

CDR3 bases: TGTGCCAGCAGCGGAACGACTAGCGGCTACAATGAGCAGTTCTTC. Translation: CASSGTTSGYNEQFF. This rearrangement joins TRBV4-2 to TRBJ2-1, with 9 bases fitting TRBD2. This CDR3 contains 15 residues. The germline CDR1 and CDR2 sequences are LGHNA and YNFKEQ. V lost 5 bases to trimming and J lost 3 bases; unmatched junction nucleotides: 5.

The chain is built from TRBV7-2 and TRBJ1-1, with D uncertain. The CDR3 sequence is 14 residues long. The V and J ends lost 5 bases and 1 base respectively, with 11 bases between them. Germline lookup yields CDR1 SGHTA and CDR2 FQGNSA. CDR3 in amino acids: CASSGRPGNTEAFF. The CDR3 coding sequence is TGTGCCAGCAGCGGTCGACCTGGGAACACTGAAGCTTTCTTT.

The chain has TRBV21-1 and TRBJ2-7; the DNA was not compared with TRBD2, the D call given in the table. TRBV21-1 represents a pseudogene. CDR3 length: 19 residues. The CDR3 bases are TGTGCCAGCAGCAAATTAAATCCTCCCCGGCTAGCTCCGAACTACGAGCAGTACTTC. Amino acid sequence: CASSKLNPPRLAPNYEQYF.

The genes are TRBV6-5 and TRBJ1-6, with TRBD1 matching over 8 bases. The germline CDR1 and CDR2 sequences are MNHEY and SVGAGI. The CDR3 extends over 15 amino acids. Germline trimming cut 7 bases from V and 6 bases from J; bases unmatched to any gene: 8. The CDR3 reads CASTRDRPINSPLHF. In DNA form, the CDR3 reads TGTGCCAGCACTCGGGACAGGCCTATTAATTCACCCCTCCACTTT.

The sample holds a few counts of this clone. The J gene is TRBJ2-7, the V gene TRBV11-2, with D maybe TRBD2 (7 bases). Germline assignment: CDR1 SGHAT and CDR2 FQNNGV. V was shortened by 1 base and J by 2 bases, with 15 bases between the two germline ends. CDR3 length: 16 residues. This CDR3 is CASSLVGGGATYEQYF. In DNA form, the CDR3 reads TGTGCCAGCAGCTTAGTGGGTGGGGGGGCTACCTACGAGCAGTACTTC.

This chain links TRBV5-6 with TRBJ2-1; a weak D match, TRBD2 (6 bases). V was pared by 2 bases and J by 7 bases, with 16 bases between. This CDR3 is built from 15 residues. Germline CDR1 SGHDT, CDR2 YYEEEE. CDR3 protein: CASSFYSGGWNEQFF. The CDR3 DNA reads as TGTGCCAGCAGCTTTTATAGCGGAGGATGGAATGAGCAGTTCTTC. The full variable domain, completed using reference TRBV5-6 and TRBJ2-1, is DAGVTQSPTHLIKTRGQQVTLRCSPKSGHDTVSWYQQALGQGPQFIFQYYEEEERQRGNFPDRFSGHQFPNYSSELNVNALLLGDSALYLCASSFYSGGWNEQFFGPGTRLTVL.

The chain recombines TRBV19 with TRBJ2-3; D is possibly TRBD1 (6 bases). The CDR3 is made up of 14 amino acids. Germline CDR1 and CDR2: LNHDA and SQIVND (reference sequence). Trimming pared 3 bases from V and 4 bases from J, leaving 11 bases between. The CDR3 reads CASSMTPGADTQYF. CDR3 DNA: TGTGCCAGTAGTATGACGCCAGGGGCAGATACGCAGTATTTT.

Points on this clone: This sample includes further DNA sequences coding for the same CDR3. CDR3 DNA sequence: TGCGCCAGCAGCTTGGACGGGGCAGGGTACGGCTACACCTTC. This sequence encodes CASSLDGAGYGYTF. The chain employs TRBV5-1 and TRBJ1-2; weak D call: TRBD1 (5 bases). Trimming left V 0 bases short and J 8 bases short, with 14 bases between. This CDR3 is built from 14 residues. Germline V gene sequence: CDR1 SGHRS, CDR2 YFSETQ.

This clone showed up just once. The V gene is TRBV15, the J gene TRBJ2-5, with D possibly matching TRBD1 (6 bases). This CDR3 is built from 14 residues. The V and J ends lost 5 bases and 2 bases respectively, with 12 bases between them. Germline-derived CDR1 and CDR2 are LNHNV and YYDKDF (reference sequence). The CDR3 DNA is TGTGCCACCAGCCCGGGCACAGGGCAAGAGACCCAGTACTTC. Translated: CATSPGTGQETQYF.

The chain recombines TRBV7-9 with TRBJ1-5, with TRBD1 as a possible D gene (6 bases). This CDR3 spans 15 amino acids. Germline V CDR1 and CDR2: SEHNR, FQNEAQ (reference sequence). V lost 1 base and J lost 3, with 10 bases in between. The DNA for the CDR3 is TGTGCCAGCAGCTTAGGGGGGGCTTACAATCAGCCCCAGCATTTT. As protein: CASSLGGAYNQPQHF.

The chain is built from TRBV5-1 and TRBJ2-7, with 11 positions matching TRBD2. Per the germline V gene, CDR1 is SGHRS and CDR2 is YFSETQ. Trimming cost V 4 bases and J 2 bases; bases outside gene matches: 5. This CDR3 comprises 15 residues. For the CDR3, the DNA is TGCGCCAGCAGCCAAGAACTAGCGGGGGCCTACGAGCAGTACTTC. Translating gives CASSQELAGAYEQYF.

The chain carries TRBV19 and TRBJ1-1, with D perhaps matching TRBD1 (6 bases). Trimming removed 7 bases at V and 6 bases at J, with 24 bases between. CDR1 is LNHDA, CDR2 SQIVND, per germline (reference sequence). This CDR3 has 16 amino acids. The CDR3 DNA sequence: TGTGCCAGTACCCTAAGGGGGGATTACGTGATCGCTGAAGCTTTCTTT. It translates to CASTLRGDYVIAEAFF.

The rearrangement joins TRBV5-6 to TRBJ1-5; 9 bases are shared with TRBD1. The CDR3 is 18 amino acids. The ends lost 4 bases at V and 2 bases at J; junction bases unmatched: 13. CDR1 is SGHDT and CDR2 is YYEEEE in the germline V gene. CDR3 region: CASSQGQGGLGGNQPQHF. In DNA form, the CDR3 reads TGTGCCAGCAGCCAGGGACAGGGAGGGCTCGGCGGCAATCAGCCCCAGCATTTT.

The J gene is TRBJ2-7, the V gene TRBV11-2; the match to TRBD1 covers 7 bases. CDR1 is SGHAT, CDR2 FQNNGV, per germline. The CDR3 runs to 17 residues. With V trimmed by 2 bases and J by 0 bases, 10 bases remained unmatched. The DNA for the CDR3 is TGTGCCAGCAGCTTATCTCGAGGGGGCCTCTCCTCCTACGAGCAGTACTTC. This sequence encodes CASSLSRGGLSSYEQYF.

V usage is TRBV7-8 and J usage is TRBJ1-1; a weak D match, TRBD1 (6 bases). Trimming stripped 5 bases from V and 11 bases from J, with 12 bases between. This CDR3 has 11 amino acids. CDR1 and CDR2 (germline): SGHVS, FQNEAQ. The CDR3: CASSPNRAAFF. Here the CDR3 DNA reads TGTGCCAGCAGCCCTAACAGGGCCGCTTTCTTT. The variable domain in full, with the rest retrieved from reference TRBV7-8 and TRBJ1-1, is GAGVSQSPRYKVAKRGQDVALRCDPISGHVSLFWYQQALGQGPEFLTYFQNEAQLDKSGLPSDRFFAERPEGSVSTLKIQRTQQEDSAVYLCASSPNRAAFFGQGTRLTVV.

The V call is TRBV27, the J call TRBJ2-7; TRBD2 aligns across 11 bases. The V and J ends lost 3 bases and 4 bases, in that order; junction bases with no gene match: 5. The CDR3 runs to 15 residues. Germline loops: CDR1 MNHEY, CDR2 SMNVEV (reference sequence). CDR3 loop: CASSFGASGRYEQYF. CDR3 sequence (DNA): TGTGCCAGCAGTTTTGGGGCTAGCGGGAGGTACGAGCAGTACTTC.

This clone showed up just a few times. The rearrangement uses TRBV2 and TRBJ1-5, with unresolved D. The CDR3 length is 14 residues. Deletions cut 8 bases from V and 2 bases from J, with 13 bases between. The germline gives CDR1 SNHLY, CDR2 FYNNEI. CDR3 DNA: TGTGCCAGCCGACCGGAAAGGCGCAATCAGCCCCAGCATTTT. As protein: CASRPERRNQPQHF.

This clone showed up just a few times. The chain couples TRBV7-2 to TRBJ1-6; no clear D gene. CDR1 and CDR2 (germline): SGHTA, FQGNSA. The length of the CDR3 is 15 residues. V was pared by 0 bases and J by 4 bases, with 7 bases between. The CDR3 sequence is CASSLAASYNSPLHF. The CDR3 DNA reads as TGTGCCAGCAGCTTAGCAGCAAGTTATAATTCACCCCTCCACTTT.

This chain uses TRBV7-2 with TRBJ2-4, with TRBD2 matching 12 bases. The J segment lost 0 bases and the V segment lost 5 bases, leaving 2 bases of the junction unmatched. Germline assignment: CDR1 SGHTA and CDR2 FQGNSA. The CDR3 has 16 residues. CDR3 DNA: TGTGCCAGCAGCCTGACTAGCGGGGGAGCCAAAAACATTCAGTACTTC. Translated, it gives CASSLTSGGAKNIQYF.

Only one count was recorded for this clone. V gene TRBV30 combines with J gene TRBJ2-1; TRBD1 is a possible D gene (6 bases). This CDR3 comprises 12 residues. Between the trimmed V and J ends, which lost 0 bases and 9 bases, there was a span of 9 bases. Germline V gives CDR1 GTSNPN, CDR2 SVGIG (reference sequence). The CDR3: CAWSVQGSEQFF. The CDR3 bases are TGTGCCTGGAGTGTACAGGGTAGTGAGCAGTTCTTC.

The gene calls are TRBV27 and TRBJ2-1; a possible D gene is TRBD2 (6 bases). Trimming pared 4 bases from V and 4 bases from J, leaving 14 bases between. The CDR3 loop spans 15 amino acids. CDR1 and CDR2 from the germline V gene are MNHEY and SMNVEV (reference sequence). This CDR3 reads CASSSGLLKYNEQFF. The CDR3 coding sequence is TGTGCCAGCAGTTCGGGACTCCTGAAGTACAATGAGCAGTTCTTC.

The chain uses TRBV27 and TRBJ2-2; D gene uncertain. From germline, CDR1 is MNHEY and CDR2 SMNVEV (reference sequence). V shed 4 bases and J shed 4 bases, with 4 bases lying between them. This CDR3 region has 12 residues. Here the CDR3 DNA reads TGTGCCAGCAGTTGGAGCACCGGGGAGCTGTTTTTT. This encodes CASSWSTGELFF.